This TCR beta chain is from a study of post-analysis software for immune sequencing data (dated by TCRdb to the mid-2010s). Regarding the research as a whole: The recorded disease courses included relapsing-remitting, secondary progressive and progressive-relapsing multiple sclerosis, and some patients had no subtype annotation. The patient repertoires were set against about 12 previously published healthy control repertoires from donors whose ages ranged from roughly 6 to 27 years. A subset of samples was prepared in parallel using single-end sample barcoding, then pooled and co-amplified after Illumina adapter ligation. Overall study outcomes, separate from this receptor: Strong co-clustering of samples prepared in the same batch was shown by direct clustering with F measure, prompting a batch-effect correction. Multiple sclerosis patients had significantly lower normalized Chao1 diversity than controls, a result that suggests substantial peripheral T-cell clonal expansion. The control group was slightly older than the multiple sclerosis patient group. Several TRBV segments, including TRBV5-6, TRBV5-1 and TRBV20-1, were significantly more frequent in patients than controls.

About this clonotype itself: The antigen this receptor binds is unknown. No per-base quality is available; no much larger clone lies one base away.

Inclusive of the bounding cysteine and phenylalanine, the CDR3 is 18 residues long. Just CDR3 DNA is preserved here, 54 bases in frame from base 1. V is shortened by 1 base, J by 7 bases, and the region joining them spans 23 bases. Per the germline V gene (reference sequence), LGHDT is the CDR1 and YNNKEL is the CDR2. To demonstrate the VDJtools post-analysis software, the study profiled TCR beta repertoires from the peripheral blood of about a dozen young patients with multiple sclerosis. The patients with multiple sclerosis were children and adolescents between 6 and 15 years of age. Library preparation used PCR. The instrument was an Illumina HiSeq 2500. To reduce PCR and sequencing biases, unique molecular identifiers were built into the TCR beta cDNA libraries. Per 1 to 10 million input T cells, roughly 500,000 cDNA molecules were obtained, such that each molecule approximated one T cell. Patient libraries were prepared and sequenced with the same protocol used for the earlier healthy control dataset. Within a given batch, samples were prepared together, multiplexed and sequenced on the same HiSeq lane. The original pipeline was this. Raw barcoded reads were processed with MIGEC, discarding single-read molecular identifier groups before consensus assembly and CDR3 extraction. VDJtools was used for post-analysis of the clonotype tables, and diversity was normalized by down-sampling every dataset to the size of the smallest sample. In repertoire overlap clustering, CDR3 amino acid sequences, but not nucleotide sequences, were matched to correct batch-related cross-sample contamination. Using fastp at Q25 and MiXCR, TCRdb reprocessed the public reads and kept productive beta chains. Every entry covers one CDR3 protein and lists the most common genes and DNA from its rows. The authors' filters were not applied to this entry. The sample yields hundreds of thousands of distinct CDR3 sequences; approximately 60% were counted once. The ten largest clones take up about 11% of the sample.

The chain is assembled from TRBV3-1 and TRBJ2-1; the D call could be TRBD1 or TRBD2, with each sharing 6 bases. The sample consisted of blood. This receptor was taken from a girl aged 2 to 10 with multiple sclerosis. The CDR3 region has the sequence CASSQGLYRVGGLNEQFF. DNA sequence: TGTGCCAGCAGCCAAGGCTTATACAGGGTGGGGGGCTTAAATGAGCAGTTCTTC.